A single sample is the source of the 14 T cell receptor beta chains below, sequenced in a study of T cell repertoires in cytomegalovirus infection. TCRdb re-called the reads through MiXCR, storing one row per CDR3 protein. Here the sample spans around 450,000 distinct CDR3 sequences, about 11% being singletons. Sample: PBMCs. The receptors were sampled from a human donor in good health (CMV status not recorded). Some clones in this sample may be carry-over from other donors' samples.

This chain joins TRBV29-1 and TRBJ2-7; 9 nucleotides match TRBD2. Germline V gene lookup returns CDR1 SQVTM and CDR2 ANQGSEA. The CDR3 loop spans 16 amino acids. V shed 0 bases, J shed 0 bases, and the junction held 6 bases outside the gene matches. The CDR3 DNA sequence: TGCAGCGTTGAAGACTCCAGCGGGGGGAGCTCCTACGAGCAGTACTTC. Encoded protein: CSVEDSSGGSSYEQYF.

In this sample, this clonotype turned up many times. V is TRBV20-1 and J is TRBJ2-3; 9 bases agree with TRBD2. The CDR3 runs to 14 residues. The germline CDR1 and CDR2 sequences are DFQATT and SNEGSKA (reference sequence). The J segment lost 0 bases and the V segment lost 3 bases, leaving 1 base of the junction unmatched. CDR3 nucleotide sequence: TGCAGTGCTAGGCTAGCGGGGAGCACAGATACGCAGTATTTT. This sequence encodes CSARLAGSTDTQYF.

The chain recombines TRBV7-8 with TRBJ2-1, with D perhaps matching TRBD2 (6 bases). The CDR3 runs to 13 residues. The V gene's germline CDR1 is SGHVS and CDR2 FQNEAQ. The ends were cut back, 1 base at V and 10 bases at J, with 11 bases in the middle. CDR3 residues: CASSLDVTREQFF. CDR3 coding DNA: TGTGCCAGCAGCTTAGATGTGACTAGAGAGCAGTTCTTC.

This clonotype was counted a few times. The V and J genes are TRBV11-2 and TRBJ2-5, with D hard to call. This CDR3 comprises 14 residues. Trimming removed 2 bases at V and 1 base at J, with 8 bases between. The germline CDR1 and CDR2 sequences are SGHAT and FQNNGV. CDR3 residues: CASSLLDLQETQYF. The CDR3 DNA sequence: TGTGCCAGCAGCTTACTTGACCTCCAAGAGACCCAGTACTTC.

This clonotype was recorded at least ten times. The CDR3 spells CASSFNWENTGELFF. The CDR3 bases are TGTGCCAGCAGCTTCAATTGGGAGAACACCGGGGAGCTGTTTTTT. The chain combines TRBV5-4 with TRBJ2-2; D not resolved. The CDR3 consists of 15 residues. The V end lost 2 bases, the J end lost 1 base, and 9 bases lay between the germline ends. Germline V gene data show CDR1 as SGHNT and CDR2 as YYREEE (reference sequence).

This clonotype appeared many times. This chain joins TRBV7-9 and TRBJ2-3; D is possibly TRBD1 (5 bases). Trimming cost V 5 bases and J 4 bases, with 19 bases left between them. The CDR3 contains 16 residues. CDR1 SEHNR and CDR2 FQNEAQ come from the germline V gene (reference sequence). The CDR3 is CASSVLQGIISDTQYF. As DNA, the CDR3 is TGTGCCAGCAGCGTCCTCCAGGGAATTATTTCAGATACGCAGTATTTT.

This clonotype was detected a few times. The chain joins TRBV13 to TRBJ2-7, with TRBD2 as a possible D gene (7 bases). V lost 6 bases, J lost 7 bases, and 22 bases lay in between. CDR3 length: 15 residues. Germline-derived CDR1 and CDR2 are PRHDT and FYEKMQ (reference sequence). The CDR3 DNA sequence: TGTGCCAGCAGTCACTCCGGGGGGCGATTAAATGAGCAGTACTTC. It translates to CASSHSGGRLNEQYF.

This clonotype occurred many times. CDR3 bases: TGCGCCAGCAGCCAAGTGGGACAGACTGAAGCTTTCTTT. This translates into CASSQVGQTEAFF. The V gene is TRBV4-1, the J gene TRBJ1-1; 7 bases fit TRBD1. Looked up from germline, CDR1 is MGHRA and CDR2 is YSYEKL. J lost 5 bases, V lost 1 base, and 1 base had no gene match. The CDR3 has 13 residues.

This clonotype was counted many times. CDR3 in DNA: TGTGCCAGCAGTTCTGACAGGGTTACCTACGAGCAGTACTTC. As protein: CASSSDRVTYEQYF. V and J are TRBV27 and TRBJ2-7, with 7 bases identical to TRBD1. V dropped 4 bases and J dropped 2; count of bases not matched to a gene: 5. The germline V gene has CDR1 MNHEY and CDR2 SMNVEV (reference sequence). The CDR3 spans 14 residues.

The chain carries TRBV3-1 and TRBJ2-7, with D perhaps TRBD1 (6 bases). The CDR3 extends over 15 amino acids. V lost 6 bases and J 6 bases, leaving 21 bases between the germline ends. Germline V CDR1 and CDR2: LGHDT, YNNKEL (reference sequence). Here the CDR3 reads CASSPLGGVSAEQYF. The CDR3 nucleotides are TGTGCCAGCAGTCCTCTAGGGGGTGTATCGGCCGAGCAGTACTTC.

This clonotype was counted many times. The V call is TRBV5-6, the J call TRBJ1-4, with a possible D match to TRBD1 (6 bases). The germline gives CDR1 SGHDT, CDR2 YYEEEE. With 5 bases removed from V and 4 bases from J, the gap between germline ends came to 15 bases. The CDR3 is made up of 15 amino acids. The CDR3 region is CASRVHGQFNEKLFF. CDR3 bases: TGTGCCAGCAGGGTCCATGGACAGTTTAATGAAAAACTGTTTTTT. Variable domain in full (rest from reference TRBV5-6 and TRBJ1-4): DAGVTQSPTHLIKTRGQQVTLRCSPKSGHDTVSWYQQALGQGPQFIFQYYEEEERQRGNFPDRFSGHQFPNYSSELNVNALLLGDSALYLCASRVHGQFNEKLFFGSGTQLSVL.

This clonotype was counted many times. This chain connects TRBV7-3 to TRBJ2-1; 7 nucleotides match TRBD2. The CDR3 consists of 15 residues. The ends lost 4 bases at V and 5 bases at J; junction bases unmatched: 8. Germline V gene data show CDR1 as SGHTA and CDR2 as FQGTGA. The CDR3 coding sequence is TGTGCCAGCAGCTCCCATGGGGGGGTGCACAATGAGCAGTTCTTC. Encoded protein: CASSSHGGVHNEQFF.

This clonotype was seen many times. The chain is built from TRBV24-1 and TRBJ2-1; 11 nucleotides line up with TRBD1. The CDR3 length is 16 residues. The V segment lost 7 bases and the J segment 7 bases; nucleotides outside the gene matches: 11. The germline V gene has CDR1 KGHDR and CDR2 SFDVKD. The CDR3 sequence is CATSPNSGTGGNEQFF. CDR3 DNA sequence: TGTGCCACCAGCCCGAACTCCGGGACAGGGGGTAATGAGCAGTTCTTC.

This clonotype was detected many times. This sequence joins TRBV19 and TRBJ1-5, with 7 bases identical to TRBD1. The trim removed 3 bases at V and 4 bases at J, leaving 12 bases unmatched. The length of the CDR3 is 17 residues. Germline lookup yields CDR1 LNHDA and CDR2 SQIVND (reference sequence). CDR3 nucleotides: TGTGCCAGTAGTATCGGGGATCCGGGACAGCGAAATCAGCCCCAGCATTTT. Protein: CASSIGDPGQRNQPQHF.